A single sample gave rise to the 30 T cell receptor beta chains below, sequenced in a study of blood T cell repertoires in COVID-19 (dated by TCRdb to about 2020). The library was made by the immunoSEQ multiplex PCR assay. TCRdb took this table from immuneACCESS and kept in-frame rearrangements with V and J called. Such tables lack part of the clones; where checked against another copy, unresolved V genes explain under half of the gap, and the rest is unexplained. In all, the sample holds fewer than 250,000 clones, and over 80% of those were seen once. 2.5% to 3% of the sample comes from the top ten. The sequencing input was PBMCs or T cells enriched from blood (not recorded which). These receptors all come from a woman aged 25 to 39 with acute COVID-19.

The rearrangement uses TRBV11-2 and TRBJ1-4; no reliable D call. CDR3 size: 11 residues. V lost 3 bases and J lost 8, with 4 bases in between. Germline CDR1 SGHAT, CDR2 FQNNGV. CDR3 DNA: TGTGCCAGCAGCTTTGGCGAAAAACTGTTTTTT. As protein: CASSFGEKLFF.

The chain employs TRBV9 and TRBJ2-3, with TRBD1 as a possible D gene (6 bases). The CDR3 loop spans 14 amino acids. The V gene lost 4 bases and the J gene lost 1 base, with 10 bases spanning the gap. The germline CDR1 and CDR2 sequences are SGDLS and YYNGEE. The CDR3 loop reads CASSMRTGTDTQYF. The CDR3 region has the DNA TGTGCCAGCAGCATGCGGACAGGCACAGATACGCAGTATTTT.

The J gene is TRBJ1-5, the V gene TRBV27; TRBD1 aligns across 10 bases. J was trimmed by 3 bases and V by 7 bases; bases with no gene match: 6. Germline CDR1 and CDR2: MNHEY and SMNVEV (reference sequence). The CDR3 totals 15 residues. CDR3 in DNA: TGTGCCAGCACCCCGACAGGGGGCTTCAATCAGCCCCAGCATTTT. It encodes CASTPTGGFNQPQHF.

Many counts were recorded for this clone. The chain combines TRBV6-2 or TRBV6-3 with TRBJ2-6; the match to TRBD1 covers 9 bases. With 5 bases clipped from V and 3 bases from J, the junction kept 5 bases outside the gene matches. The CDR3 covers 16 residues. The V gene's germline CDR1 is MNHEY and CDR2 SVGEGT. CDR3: CASSKTGGLGANVLTF. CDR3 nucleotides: TGTGCCAGCAGTAAGACAGGGGGTCTTGGGGCCAACGTCCTGACTTTC.

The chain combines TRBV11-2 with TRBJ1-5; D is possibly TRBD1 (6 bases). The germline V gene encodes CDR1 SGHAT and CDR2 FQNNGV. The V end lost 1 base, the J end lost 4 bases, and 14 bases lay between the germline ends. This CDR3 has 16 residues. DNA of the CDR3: TGTGCCAGCAGCTTAGTATCGGGACACTCTAATCAGCCCCAGCATTTT. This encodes CASSLVSGHSNQPQHF. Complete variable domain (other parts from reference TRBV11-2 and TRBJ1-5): EAGVAQSPRYKIIEKRQSVAFWCNPISGHATLYWYQQILGQGPKLLIQFQNNGVVDDSQLPKDRFSAERLKGVDSTLKIQPAKLEDSAVYLCASSLVSGHSNQPQHFGDGTRLSIL.

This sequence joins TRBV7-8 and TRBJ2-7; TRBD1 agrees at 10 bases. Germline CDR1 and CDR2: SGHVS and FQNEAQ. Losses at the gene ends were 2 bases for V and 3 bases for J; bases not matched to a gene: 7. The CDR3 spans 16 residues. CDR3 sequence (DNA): TGTGCCAGCAGCTTAAAGGGAGACAGGGGGCTCTACGAGCAGTACTTC. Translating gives CASSLKGDRGLYEQYF. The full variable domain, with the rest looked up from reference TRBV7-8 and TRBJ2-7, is GAGVSQSPRYKVAKRGQDVALRCDPISGHVSLFWYQQALGQGPEFLTYFQNEAQLDKSGLPSDRFFAERPEGSVSTLKIQRTQQEDSAVYLCASSLKGDRGLYEQYFGPGTRLTVT.

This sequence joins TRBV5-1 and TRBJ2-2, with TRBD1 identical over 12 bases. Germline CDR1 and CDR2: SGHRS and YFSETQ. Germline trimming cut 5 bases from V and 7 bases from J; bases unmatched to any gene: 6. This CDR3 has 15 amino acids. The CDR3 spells CASRPGQGAVGELFF. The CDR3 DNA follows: TGCGCCAGCAGACCGGGACAGGGGGCTGTCGGGGAGCTGTTTTTT.

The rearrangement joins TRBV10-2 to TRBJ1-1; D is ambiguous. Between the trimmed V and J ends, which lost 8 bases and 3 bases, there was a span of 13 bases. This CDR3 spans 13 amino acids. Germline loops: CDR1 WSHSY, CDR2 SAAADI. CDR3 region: CASRLNEDTEAFF. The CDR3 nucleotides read TGCGCCAGCCGACTTAATGAGGACACTGAAGCTTTCTTT.

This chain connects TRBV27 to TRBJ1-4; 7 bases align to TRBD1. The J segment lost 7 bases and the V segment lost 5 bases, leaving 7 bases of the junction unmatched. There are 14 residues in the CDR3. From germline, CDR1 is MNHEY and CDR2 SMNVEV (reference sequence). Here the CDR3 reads CASSPGTAIEKLFF. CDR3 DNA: TGTGCCAGCAGTCCGGGGACAGCAATTGAAAAACTGTTTTTT.

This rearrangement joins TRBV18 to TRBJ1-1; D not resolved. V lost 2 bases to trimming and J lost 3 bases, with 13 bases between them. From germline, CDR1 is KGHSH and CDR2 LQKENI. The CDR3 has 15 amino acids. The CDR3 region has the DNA TGTGCCAGCTCACCAGTCGAGGGCCCGGACACTGAAGCTTTCTTT. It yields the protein CASSPVEGPDTEAFF.

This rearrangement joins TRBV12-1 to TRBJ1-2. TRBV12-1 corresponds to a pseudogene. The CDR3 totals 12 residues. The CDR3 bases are TGTGCCAGCAGCTGCGTGGGAGGTGGCTACACCTTC. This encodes CASSCVGGGYTF.

In nucleotides, the CDR3 is TGTGCCAGCTCACCTCAGACTGAACAGCAGTTCTTC. Translating it yields CASSPQTEQQFF. This chain links TRBV18 with TRBJ2-1; D ambiguous. CDR1 and CDR2 from the germline V gene are KGHSH and LQKENI. With 3 bases removed from V and 11 bases from J, the gap between germline ends came to 11 bases. The CDR3 is made up of 12 amino acids.

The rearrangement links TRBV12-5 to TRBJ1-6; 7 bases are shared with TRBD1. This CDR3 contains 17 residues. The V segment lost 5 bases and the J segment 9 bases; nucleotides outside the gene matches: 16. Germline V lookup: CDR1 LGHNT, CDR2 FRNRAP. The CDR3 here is CASGTTVDRVRVSPLHF. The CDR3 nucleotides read TGTGCTAGTGGTACGACAGTTGACAGGGTGAGGGTTTCACCCCTCCACTTT.

The CDR3, as DNA: TGTGCCAGCAGAGACAGGGGTAATCAGCCCCAGCATTTT. Amino acid sequence: CASRDRGNQPQHF. The J gene is TRBJ1-5, the V gene TRBV2, with 8 bases identical to TRBD1. Germline V lookup: CDR1 SNHLY, CDR2 FYNNEI. The V segment lost 6 bases and the J segment 4 bases; nucleotides outside the gene matches: 2. The CDR3 extends over 13 amino acids.

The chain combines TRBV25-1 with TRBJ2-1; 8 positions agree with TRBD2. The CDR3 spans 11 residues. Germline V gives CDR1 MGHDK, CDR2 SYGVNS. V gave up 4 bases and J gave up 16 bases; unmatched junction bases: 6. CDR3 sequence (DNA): TGTGCCAGCAGTGTGGGACTAGTTGTATTCTTC. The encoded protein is CASSVGLVVFF.

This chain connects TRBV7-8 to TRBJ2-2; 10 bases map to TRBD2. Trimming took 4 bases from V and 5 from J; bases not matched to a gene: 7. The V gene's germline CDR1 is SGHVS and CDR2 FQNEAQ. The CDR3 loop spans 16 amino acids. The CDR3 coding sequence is TGTGCCAGCAGCTCCAGAGCGGGGGGGCGGACCGGGGAGCTGTTTTTT. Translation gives CASSSRAGGRTGELFF.

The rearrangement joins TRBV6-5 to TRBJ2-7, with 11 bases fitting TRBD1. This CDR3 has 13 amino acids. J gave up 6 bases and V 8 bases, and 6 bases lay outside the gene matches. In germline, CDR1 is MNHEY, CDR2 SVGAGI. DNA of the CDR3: TGTGCCAGCGGATGGACAGGGGGCGGCGAGCAGTACTTC. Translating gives CASGWTGGGEQYF.

DNA of the CDR3: TGCGCCAGCAGCTCTACCCCAGGCGGGAACTATGGCTACACCTTC. This codes for CASSSTPGGNYGYTF. The chain uses TRBV5-1 and TRBJ1-2, with D unclear. The CDR3 is 15 amino acids. Germline loops: CDR1 SGHRS, CDR2 YFSETQ. Trimming left V 3 bases short and J 2 bases short, with 14 bases between. The complete variable domain, with remaining parts taken from reference TRBV5-1 and TRBJ1-2, reads KAGVTQTPRYLIKTRGQQVTLSCSPISGHRSVSWYQQTPGQGLQFLFEYFSETQRNKGNFPGRFSGRQFSNSRSEMNVSTLELGDSALYLCASSSTPGGNYGYTFGSGTRLTVV.

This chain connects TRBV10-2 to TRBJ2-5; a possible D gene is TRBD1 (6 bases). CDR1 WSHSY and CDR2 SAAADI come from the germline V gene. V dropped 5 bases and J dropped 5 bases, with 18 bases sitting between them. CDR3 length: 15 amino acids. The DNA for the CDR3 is TGCGCCAGCAGTTCCCAGGGGCCGCTGACTGAGACCCAGTACTTC. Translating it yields CASSSQGPLTETQYF.

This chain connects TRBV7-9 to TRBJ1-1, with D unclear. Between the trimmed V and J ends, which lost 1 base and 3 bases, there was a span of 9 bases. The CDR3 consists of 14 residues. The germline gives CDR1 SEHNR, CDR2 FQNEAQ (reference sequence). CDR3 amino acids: CASSLGREDTEAFF. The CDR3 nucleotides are TGTGCCAGCAGCTTAGGACGTGAGGACACTGAAGCTTTCTTT.

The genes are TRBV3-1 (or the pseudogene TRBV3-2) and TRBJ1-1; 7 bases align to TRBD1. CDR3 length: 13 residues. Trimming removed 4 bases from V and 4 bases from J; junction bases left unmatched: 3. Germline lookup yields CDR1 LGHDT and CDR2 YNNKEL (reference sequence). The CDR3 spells CASSPPGGTEAFF. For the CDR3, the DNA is TGTGCCAGCAGCCCACCAGGGGGCACTGAAGCTTTCTTT.

CDR3 sequence: CATSREEGESYGYTF. For the CDR3, the DNA is TGTGCCACCAGCAGAGAGGAGGGCGAAAGCTATGGCTACACCTTC. V gene TRBV15 combines with J gene TRBJ1-2; no definite D call. Germline V lookup: CDR1 LNHNV, CDR2 YYDKDF (reference sequence). Trimming removed 0 bases at V and 4 bases at J, with 12 bases between. The length of the CDR3 is 15 residues.

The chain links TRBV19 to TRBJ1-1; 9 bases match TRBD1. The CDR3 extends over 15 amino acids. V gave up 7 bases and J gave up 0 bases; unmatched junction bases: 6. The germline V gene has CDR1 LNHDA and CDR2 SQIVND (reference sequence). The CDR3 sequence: CASTTGGVMNTEAFF. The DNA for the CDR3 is TGTGCCAGTACCACAGGGGGCGTCATGAACACTGAAGCTTTCTTT.

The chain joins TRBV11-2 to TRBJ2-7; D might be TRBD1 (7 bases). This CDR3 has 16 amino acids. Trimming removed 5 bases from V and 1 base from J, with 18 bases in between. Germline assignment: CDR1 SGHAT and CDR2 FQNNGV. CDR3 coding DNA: TGTGCCAGCAGCGCAGGGGGGCGGAGGGGATCCTACGAGCAGTACTTC. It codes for CASSAGGRRGSYEQYF.

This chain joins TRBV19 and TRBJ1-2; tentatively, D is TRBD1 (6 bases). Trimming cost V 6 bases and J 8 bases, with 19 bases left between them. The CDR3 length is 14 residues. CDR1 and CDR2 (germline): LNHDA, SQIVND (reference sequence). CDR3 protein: CASRSRAGGRGYTF. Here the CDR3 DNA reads TGTGCCAGTAGGTCCAGGGCGGGGGGCCGCGGCTACACCTTC.

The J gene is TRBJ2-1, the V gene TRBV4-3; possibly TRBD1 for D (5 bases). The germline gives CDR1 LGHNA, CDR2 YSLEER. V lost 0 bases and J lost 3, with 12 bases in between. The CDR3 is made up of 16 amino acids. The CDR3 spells CASSQDGQTFYNEQFF. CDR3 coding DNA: TGCGCCAGCAGCCAAGATGGACAAACATTCTACAATGAGCAGTTCTTC.

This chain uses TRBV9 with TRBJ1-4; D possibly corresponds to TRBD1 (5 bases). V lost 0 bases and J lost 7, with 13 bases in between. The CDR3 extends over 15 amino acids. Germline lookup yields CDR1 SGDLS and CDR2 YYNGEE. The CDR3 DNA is TGTGCCAGCAGCGTAGATTCAGGGAGGTTTGAAAAACTGTTTTTT. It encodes CASSVDSGRFEKLFF.

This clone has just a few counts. CDR3 residues: CASSLVPLNTGELFF. The CDR3 region has the DNA TGTGCCAGCAGCTTGGTCCCACTAAACACCGGGGAGCTGTTTTTT. The V gene is TRBV5-5, the J gene TRBJ2-2, with D unresolved. Germline V CDR1 and CDR2: SGHKS, YYEKEE (reference sequence). V was cut by 0 bases and J by 2 bases, with 8 bases left in between. CDR3 length: 15 residues.

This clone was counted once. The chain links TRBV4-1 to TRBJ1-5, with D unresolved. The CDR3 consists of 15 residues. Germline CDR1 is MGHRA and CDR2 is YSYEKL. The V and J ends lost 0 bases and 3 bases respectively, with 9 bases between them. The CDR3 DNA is TGCGCCAGCAGCCAAGATTATCAGTCCAATCAGCCCCAGCATTTT. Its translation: CASSQDYQSNQPQHF.

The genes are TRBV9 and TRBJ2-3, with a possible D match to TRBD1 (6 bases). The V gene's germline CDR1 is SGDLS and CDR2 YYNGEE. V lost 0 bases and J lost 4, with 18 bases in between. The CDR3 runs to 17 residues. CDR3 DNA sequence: TGTGCCAGCAGCGTAGGGGGTACAGGGCGGTCAGCAGATACGCAGTATTTT. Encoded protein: CASSVGGTGRSADTQYF.